This TCR beta chain was captured by sequencing in a study of patients and donors after allogeneic stem cell transplantation. TCRdb processed the RT-PCR reads anew with MiXCR; each CDR3 protein has one entry. The sample lists over 150,000 distinct CDR3 sequences; about 32% were seen once. From germline, CDR1 is SGHRS and CDR2 YFSETQ. V was cut by 3 bases and J by 6 bases, with 15 bases left in between. The CDR3 is 14 residues long. V is TRBV5-1 and J is TRBJ1-2; D is ambiguous. The origin of this receptor is a human donor who was either an allogeneic HSCT recipient or a stem cell or donor lymphocyte infusion donor (not recorded which). It is not recorded whose cells these are; they may come from a transplant donor. The material sequenced was blood, either unsorted or a sorted T cell fraction (not recorded which). The DNA of the CDR3 is TGCGCCAGCAGCTCCTGGACCCATAGGAATGGCTACACCTTC. Protein: CASSSWTHRNGYTF.